A selection of T cell receptor beta chains follows, all from one sample in a study of blood T cells in healthy people across ages. A single record per CDR3 protein comes from TCRdb applying MiXCR to the 5' RACE reads. The table lists about 840,000 distinct CDR3 sequences, around 29% of them singletons. These data are also associated with another study on T cells of mothers and their children.

Specimen: blood. The source is a woman between 35 and 50 years old in good health. CDR3s include the opening cysteine and the closing phenylalanine or tryptophan. The D gene is left open where the match is weak. The size field is filled for only some rows; it gives once, few, many or a size class.

d_call j_call v_call clone_size cdr3_aa cdr3_nt
. TRBJ2-5 TRBV4-3 many CASSQDLAPETQYF TGCGCCAGCAGCCAAGACCTAGCGCCAGAGACCCAGTACTTC
. TRBJ2-7 TRBV7-2 . CASSRGAGVSYEQYF TGTGCCAGCAGCCGCGGGGCAGGGGTATCGTACGAGCAGTACTTC
TRBD1 TRBJ1-2 TRBV28 few CASSLADRVGYTF TGTGCCAGCAGTTTAGCGGACAGGGTCGGCTACACCTTC
. TRBJ2-1 TRBV4-1 many CASSQGVRNEQFF TGCGCCAGCAGCCAAGGGGTGAGGAATGAGCAGTTCTTC
. TRBJ1-1 TRBV7-6 few CASTPGVLGTEAFF TGTGCCAGCACCCCCGGGGTCTTAGGGACTGAAGCTTTCTTT
. TRBJ1-2 TRBV2 few CASSGDTYGYTF TGTGCCAGCAGCGGGGACACCTATGGCTACACCTTC
. TRBJ2-4 TRBV7-9 . CASSGIGNRWDNEQYF TGTGCCAGCAGCGGAATAGGGAACAGGTGGGACAATGAGCAGTACTTC
. TRBJ1-1 TRBV18 . CASSPEQVRSAEAFF TGTGCCAGCTCACCAGAACAGGTGAGGAGCGCTGAAGCTTTCTTT
. TRBJ1-2 TRBV28 . CASSLSEFYGYTF TGTGCCAGCAGTTTATCGGAGTTCTATGGCTACACCTTC
TRBD1 TRBJ2-5 TRBV9 many CASSPGTGGYETQYF TGTGCCAGCAGCCCCGGGACAGGGGGCTACGAGACCCAGTACTTC
. TRBJ2-1 TRBV20-1 . CSARSNNNEQFF TGCAGTGCTAGAAGTAACAACAATGAGCAGTTCTTC
. TRBJ2-7 TRBV5-8 many CASSLMGSAEQYF TGTGCCAGCAGCTTGATGGGGTCGGCTGAGCAGTACTTC
TRBD2 TRBJ2-1 TRBV4-1 few CASSQLQRGGLYNEQFF TGCGCCAGCAGCCAACTCCAGCGGGGGGGCCTATACAATGAGCAGTTCTTC
TRBD2 TRBJ2-1 TRBV20-1 many CSARSSGGSGYNEQFF TGCAGTGCCAGGTCTAGCGGGGGGTCCGGGTACAATGAGCAGTTCTTC
TRBD1 TRBJ1-5 TRBV27 . CASSSTGQGATQPQHF TGTGCCAGCAGTTCTACGGGACAGGGGGCGACTCAGCCCCAGCATTTT
. TRBJ1-1 TRBV12-3/TRBV12-4 . CASSSEVTEAFF TGTGCCAGCAGTTCTGAGGTCACTGAAGCTTTCTTT